This T cell receptor beta chain was recorded in a study of T cells after yellow fever vaccination (dated 2019 in TCRdb). Regarding the research as a whole: The SMART-Seq v4 Ultra Low Input RNA kit was used to prepare libraries from fractions with low cell numbers. To follow T-cell clones before and after both primary and booster YFV17D yellow fever vaccination, bulk TCR alpha and beta repertoires underwent longitudinal sequencing. Blood samples were taken at several timepoints before and after primary and secondary immunization, and bulk PBMC replicates and cell subsets were isolated. Two healthy male donors made up the cohort, one aged 18 to 30 years and the other aged 30 to 40 years. Broad study findings and their caveats: A small fraction of clonotypes appeared in both the CD4 and CD8 compartments, likely as a result of convergent recombination. Only two donors were included in the study, so the extent to which the findings can be generalized is limited. Computational filtering was needed because FACS-sorted repertoires could contain abundant contaminating clonotypes from the bulk population. Most clones expanded after primary vaccination were re-detected after the booster (about 96% of CD4 and 88% of CD8), suggesting broad memory maintenance. Compared with the primary T-cell response, the secondary T-cell response was faster but weaker, reaching its peak on day 5 rather than on day 15.

Sequenced using an Illumina NovaSeq 6000. TCR cDNA was synthesized by 5'RACE template switching, which introduced a universal primer site and unique molecular identifiers. Priming for cDNA synthesis came from both the TCR alpha and TCR beta constant segments. Library amplification used two PCR steps, and the second PCR step added sample barcodes and sequencing adapters. Sequencing of the libraries was done on either Illumina HiSeq 2500 (2x100 bp) or NovaSeq (2x150 bp). In the paper's pipeline: MIGEC was used to demultiplex reads and collapse the reads into UMI consensus sequences, and MiXCR was used for V(D)J alignment. Vaccine-responding clonotypes were defined with edgeR using replicate PBMC samples, requiring FDR below 0.01 and a log2 fold change above 5 up to day 15. CD4 or CD8 identity was assigned to each bulk clonotype according to whether the clonotype was present at higher abundance in the sequenced CD4 repertoire or the sequenced CD8 repertoire. TCRdb reran the public reads through fastp at Q25 and MiXCR, keeping productive beta chains. Here each entry gathers all rows of one CDR3 protein and keeps the most common genes and DNA. TCRdb assigned the V and J calls; the authors' analysis was not used. The sample table contains a few hundred thousand distinct CDR3 sequences; only one count was recorded for roughly 4% of them. About a quarter of the sample belongs to the ten largest clones.

What this sample's treatment or condition label stands for: live attenuated yellow fever vaccine strain. At each blood-draw timepoint, two biological replicates of bulk PBMCs were obtained. A standard Ficoll-Paque protocol was used to isolate PBMCs from peripheral blood. TriZol was used to extract RNA from bulk PBMCs, from CD4 and CD8 fractions, and from dextramer-positive and dextramer-negative fractions. This clonotype was observed many times. The antigen this receptor binds is unknown. The input lacks base qualities; no much larger clone sits a single base away. The germline V gene encodes CDR1 DFQATT and CDR2 SNEGSKA (reference sequence). The V end gives up 5 bases and the J end 4 bases, leaving 11 bases in the junction not matched to a gene. The CDR3, cysteine through phenylalanine, is 16 amino acids long. The read is trimmed to its CDR3 DNA, 48 bases read in frame from base 1.

The chain was built from TRBV20-1 and TRBJ2-1, and TRBD2 matches 10 of the central bases. This clonotype was obtained from a man aged 18 to 35 who received the YFV17D yellow fever vaccine. Sequences were derived from PBMCs, sampled on the day of the yellow fever booster vaccination. CDR3 protein: CSARASGGKEYNEQFF. The bases read TGCAGTGCTCGAGCTAGCGGGGGTAAAGAGTACAATGAGCAGTTCTTC.